These T cell receptor beta chains were read from a single sample in a study of human T cells and chemical hapten exposure. TCRdb itself ran the RACE reads through MiXCR, one entry per CDR3 protein. The table records around 250,000 distinct CDR3 sequences, about 9.4% of them present only once. The sample in question was whole blood, obtained in connection with sensitization to the hapten diphenylcyclopropenone (DPC). Receptors originate from a woman aged 40 to 50 with alopecia areata. Some clones in this sample may be carry-over from other donors' samples. Each CDR3 is given with its conserved first and last residue. A D gene is named only where the DNA matches it firmly. Only part of the rows carry a size: once, few, many, or a class if the clone is expanded.

clone size: NA; J gene: TRBJ2-7; V gene: TRBV6-5; D gene: NA; CDR3 DNA: TGTGCCAGCAGTTACTCGAGCCAGGGGGGAGGATACGAGCAGTACTTC; CDR3 protein: CASSYSSQGGGYEQYF
clone size: few; J gene: TRBJ1-2; V gene: TRBV7-8; D gene: NA; CDR3 DNA: TGTGCCAGCAGCTTAGGAGGGGTTAACTATGGCTACACCTTC; CDR3 protein: CASSLGGVNYGYTF
clone size: NA; J gene: TRBJ2-2; V gene: TRBV7-9; D gene: NA; CDR3 DNA: TGTGCCAGCAGCTTACAGACCGGGGAGCTGTTTTTT; CDR3 protein: CASSLQTGELFF
clone size: many; J gene: TRBJ2-1; V gene: TRBV9; D gene: NA; CDR3 DNA: TGTGCCAGCAGCGTAGAACACATCTCATCCTACAATGAGCAGTTCTTC; CDR3 protein: CASSVEHISSYNEQFF
clone size: NA; J gene: TRBJ2-3; V gene: TRBV5-6; D gene: NA; CDR3 DNA: TGTGCCAGCAGCTTGCGACTAGTCCAACAAGATACGCAGTATTTT; CDR3 protein: CASSLRLVQQDTQYF
clone size: few; J gene: TRBJ1-4; V gene: TRBV12-3/TRBV12-4; D gene: TRBD1; CDR3 DNA: TGTGCCAGCAGTTTCGCACAGGGGAGGGGAAAACTGTTTTTT; CDR3 protein: CASSFAQGRGKLFF
clone size: NA; J gene: TRBJ2-1; V gene: TRBV28; D gene: TRBD2; CDR3 DNA: TGTGCCAGCAGGACCGGCTTAGCGGGAGACGGCAATGAGCAGTTCTTC; CDR3 protein: CASRTGLAGDGNEQFF
clone size: few; J gene: TRBJ2-5; V gene: TRBV2; D gene: TRBD2; CDR3 DNA: TGTGCCAGCAGCCGGGAGGTCTCTCCAGAGACCCAGTACTTC; CDR3 protein: CASSREVSPETQYF
clone size: many; J gene: TRBJ2-2; V gene: TRBV6-6; D gene: NA; CDR3 DNA: TGTGCCAGCAGTTTGGTAGCCGGGGAGCTGTTTTTT; CDR3 protein: CASSLVAGELFF
clone size: many; J gene: TRBJ1-1; V gene: TRBV12-3/TRBV12-4; D gene: NA; CDR3 DNA: TGTGCCAGCAGTTTCGGGGGGGTGGGCACTGAAGCTTTCTTT; CDR3 protein: CASSFGGVGTEAFF
clone size: many; J gene: TRBJ2-3; V gene: TRBV4-2; D gene: TRBD2; CDR3 DNA: TGTGCCAGCAGCCAAGAGGATAGCGGGACTAGCACAGATACGCAGTATTTT; CDR3 protein: CASSQEDSGTSTDTQYF
clone size: NA; J gene: TRBJ2-2; V gene: TRBV27; D gene: NA; CDR3 DNA: TGTGCCAGCACCGTCAGCCCTCAGAACACCGGGGAGCTGTTTTTT; CDR3 protein: CASTVSPQNTGELFF
clone size: NA; J gene: TRBJ2-7; V gene: TRBV20-1; D gene: NA; CDR3 DNA: TGCAGTGCTCCTACGGCCGGAAACTACGAGCAGTACTTC; CDR3 protein: CSAPTAGNYEQYF
clone size: few; J gene: TRBJ2-3; V gene: TRBV12-3/TRBV12-4; D gene: NA; CDR3 DNA: TGTGCCAGCAGTTTCGTTTGGGCTGAAGATACGCAGTATTTT; CDR3 protein: CASSFVWAEDTQYF
clone size: few; J gene: TRBJ2-1; V gene: TRBV29-1; D gene: NA; CDR3 DNA: TGCAGCGTCTACTATGGGGTCATGAATGAGCAGTTCTTC; CDR3 protein: CSVYYGVMNEQFF
clone size: few; J gene: TRBJ2-6; V gene: TRBV6-2/TRBV6-3; D gene: NA; CDR3 DNA: TGTGCCAGCAGTCAAACTCTCGGGGCCAACGTCCTGACTTTC; CDR3 protein: CASSQTLGANVLTF
clone size: NA; J gene: TRBJ1-4; V gene: TRBV18; D gene: TRBD1; CDR3 DNA: TGTGCCAGCTCACCAAGGACAGGGGCGGATGAAAAACTGTTTTTT; CDR3 protein: CASSPRTGADEKLFF
clone size: many; J gene: TRBJ2-7; V gene: TRBV10-3; D gene: TRBD2; CDR3 DNA: TGTGCCACCGGACTAGCGGAGAAGGGGGAGCAGTACTTC; CDR3 protein: CATGLAEKGEQYF
clone size: few; J gene: TRBJ2-5; V gene: TRBV6-5; D gene: NA; CDR3 DNA: TGTGCCAGCGTCCAGGGAGAGACCCAGTACTTC; CDR3 protein: CASVQGETQYF
clone size: NA; J gene: TRBJ2-1; V gene: TRBV5-1; D gene: NA; CDR3 DNA: TGCGCCAGCAGGCTCCCGGGCATGCATGAGCAGTTCTTC; CDR3 protein: CASRLPGMHEQFF
clone size: NA; J gene: TRBJ2-2; V gene: TRBV5-1; D gene: NA; CDR3 DNA: TGCGCCAGCAGCCCCGACCCGGGACGGACGAACACCGGGGAGCTGTTTTTT; CDR3 protein: CASSPDPGRTNTGELFF
clone size: many; J gene: TRBJ2-3; V gene: TRBV5-5; D gene: NA; CDR3 DNA: TGTGCCAGCAGCTCAGCTAGCCTGGATACGCAGTATTTT; CDR3 protein: CASSSASLDTQYF
clone size: NA; J gene: TRBJ1-4; V gene: TRBV9; D gene: TRBD1; CDR3 DNA: TGTGCCAGCAGCTCCCGGGGAGGGGGCCGACTGTTTTTT; CDR3 protein: CASSSRGGGRLFF
clone size: many; J gene: TRBJ2-3; V gene: TRBV6-2/TRBV6-3; D gene: TRBD2; CDR3 DNA: TGTGCCAGCAGTTATCGCGGGAGTGGGGCAGATACGCAGTATTTT; CDR3 protein: CASSYRGSGADTQYF
clone size: many; J gene: TRBJ1-6; V gene: TRBV12-3/TRBV12-4; D gene: TRBD1; CDR3 DNA: TGTGCCAGCACTCGGACAGGGGGCTATTCACCCCTCCACTTT; CDR3 protein: CASTRTGGYSPLHF
clone size: many; J gene: TRBJ1-1; V gene: TRBV10-3; D gene: NA; CDR3 DNA: TGTGCCATCAGTGTATGGACACACACTGAAGCTTTCTTT; CDR3 protein: CAISVWTHTEAFF
clone size: few; J gene: TRBJ2-5; V gene: TRBV20-1; D gene: NA; CDR3 DNA: TGCAGTGCTCCCCAGCTAGGGGAGACCCAGTACTTC; CDR3 protein: CSAPQLGETQYF
clone size: few; J gene: TRBJ1-1; V gene: TRBV28; D gene: NA; CDR3 DNA: TGTGCCAGCAGGGCACTGAACACTGAAGCTTTCTTT; CDR3 protein: CASRALNTEAFF
clone size: NA; J gene: TRBJ1-6; V gene: TRBV30; D gene: NA; CDR3 DNA: TGTGCCTGGAGTGTACGTGAAGGCTGGGGTAATTCACCCCTCCACTTT; CDR3 protein: CAWSVREGWGNSPLHF
clone size: many; J gene: TRBJ2-5; V gene: TRBV10-3; D gene: NA; CDR3 DNA: TGTGCCATCAGTGGACCGGGGGAAGAGACCCAGTACTTC; CDR3 protein: CAISGPGEETQYF
clone size: few; J gene: TRBJ2-7; V gene: TRBV7-2; D gene: NA; CDR3 DNA: TGTGCCAGCAGCATAGCCACAGGATCCTACGAGCAGTACTTC; CDR3 protein: CASSIATGSYEQYF
clone size: many; J gene: TRBJ2-7; V gene: TRBV21-1; D gene: NA; CDR3 DNA: TGTGCCAGCAGCAATCTTAACAGCTACGAGCAGTACTTC; CDR3 protein: CASSNLNSYEQYF
clone size: few; J gene: TRBJ1-5; V gene: TRBV28; D gene: NA; CDR3 DNA: TGTGCCAGCAGTTTTGAGGGAAAAGGGAATCAGCCCCAGCATTTT; CDR3 protein: CASSFEGKGNQPQHF